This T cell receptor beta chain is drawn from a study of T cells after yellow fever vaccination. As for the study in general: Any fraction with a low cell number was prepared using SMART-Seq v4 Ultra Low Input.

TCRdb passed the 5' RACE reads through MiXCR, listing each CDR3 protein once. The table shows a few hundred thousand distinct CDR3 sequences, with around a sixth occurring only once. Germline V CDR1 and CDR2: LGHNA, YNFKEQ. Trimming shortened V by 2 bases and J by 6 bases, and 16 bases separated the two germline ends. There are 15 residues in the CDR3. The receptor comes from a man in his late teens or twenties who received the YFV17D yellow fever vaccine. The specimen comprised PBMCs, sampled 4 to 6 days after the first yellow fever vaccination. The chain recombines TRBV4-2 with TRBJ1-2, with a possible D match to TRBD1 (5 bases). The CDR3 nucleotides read TGTGCCAGCAGCCAAAGGTTCGGACAAGGCGATGGCTACACCTTC. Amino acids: CASSQRFGQGDGYTF.